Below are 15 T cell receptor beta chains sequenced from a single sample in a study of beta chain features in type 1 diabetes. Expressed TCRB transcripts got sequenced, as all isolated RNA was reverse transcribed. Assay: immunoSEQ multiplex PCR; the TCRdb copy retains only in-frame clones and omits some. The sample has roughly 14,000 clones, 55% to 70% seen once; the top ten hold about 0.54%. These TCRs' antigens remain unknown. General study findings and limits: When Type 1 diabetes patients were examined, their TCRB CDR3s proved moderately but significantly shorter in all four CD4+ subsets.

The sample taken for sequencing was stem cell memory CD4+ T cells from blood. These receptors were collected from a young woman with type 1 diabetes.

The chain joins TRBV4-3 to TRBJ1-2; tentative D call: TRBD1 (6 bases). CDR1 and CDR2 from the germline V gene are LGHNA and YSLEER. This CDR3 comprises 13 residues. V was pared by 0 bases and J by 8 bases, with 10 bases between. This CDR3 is CASSQERGYGYTF. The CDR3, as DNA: TGCGCCAGCAGCCAAGAGAGGGGGTACGGCTACACCTTC.

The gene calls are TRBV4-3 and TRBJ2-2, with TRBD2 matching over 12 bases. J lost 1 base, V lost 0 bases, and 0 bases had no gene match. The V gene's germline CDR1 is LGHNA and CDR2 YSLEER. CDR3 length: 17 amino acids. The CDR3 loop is CASSQEGLAGNTGELFF. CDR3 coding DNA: TGCGCCAGCAGCCAAGAGGGACTAGCGGGGAACACCGGGGAGCTGTTTTTT.

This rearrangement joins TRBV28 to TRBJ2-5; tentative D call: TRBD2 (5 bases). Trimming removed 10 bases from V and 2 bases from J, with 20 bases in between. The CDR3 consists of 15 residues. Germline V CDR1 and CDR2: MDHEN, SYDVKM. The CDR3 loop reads CATQPPDGVQETQYF. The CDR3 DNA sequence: TGTGCCACCCAGCCCCCAGACGGGGTTCAAGAGACCCAGTACTTC. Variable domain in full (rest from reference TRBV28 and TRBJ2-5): DVKVTQSSRYLVKRTGEKVFLECVQDMDHENMFWYRQDPGLGLRLIYFSYDVKMKEKGDIPEGYSVSREKKERFSLILESASTNQTSMYLCATQPPDGVQETQYFGPGTRLLVL.

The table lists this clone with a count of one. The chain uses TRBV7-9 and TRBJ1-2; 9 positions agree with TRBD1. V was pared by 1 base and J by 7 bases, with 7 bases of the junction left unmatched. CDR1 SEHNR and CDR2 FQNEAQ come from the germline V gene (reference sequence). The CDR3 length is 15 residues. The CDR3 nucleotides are TGTGCCAGCAGCTTAGAAGGACAGGGGAGTTCTGGCTACACCTTC. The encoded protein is CASSLEGQGSSGYTF.

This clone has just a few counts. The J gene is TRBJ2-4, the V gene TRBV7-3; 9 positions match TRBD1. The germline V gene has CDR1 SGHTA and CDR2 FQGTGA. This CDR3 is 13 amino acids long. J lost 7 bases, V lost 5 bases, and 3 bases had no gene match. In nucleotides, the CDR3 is TGTGCCAGCAGCACGACAGGGGGGAACATTCAGTACTTC. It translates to CASSTTGGNIQYF. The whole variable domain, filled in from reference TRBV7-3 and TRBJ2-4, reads GAGVSQTPSNKVTEKGKYVELRCDPISGHTALYWYRQSLGQGPEFLIYFQGTGAADDSGLPNDRFFAVRPEGSVSTLKIQRTERGDSAVYLCASSTTGGNIQYFGAGTRLSVL.

CDR3 protein: CASSSSTGLHYGYTF. For the CDR3, the DNA is TGTGCCAGCAGCTCTTCGACAGGGTTACACTATGGCTACACCTTC. The chain combines TRBV7-2 with TRBJ1-2; 7 bases are a match to TRBD1. Germline CDR1 reads SGHTA; CDR2 reads FQGNSA. The CDR3 is made up of 15 amino acids. V shed 4 bases, J shed 3 bases, and the junction held 8 bases outside the gene matches.

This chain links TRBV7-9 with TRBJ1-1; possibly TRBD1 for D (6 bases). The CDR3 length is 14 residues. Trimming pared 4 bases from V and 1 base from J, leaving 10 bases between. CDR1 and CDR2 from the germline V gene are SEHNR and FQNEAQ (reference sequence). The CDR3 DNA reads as TGTGCCAGCAGCTCCACACAGGGGAACACTGAAGCTTTCTTT. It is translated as CASSSTQGNTEAFF.

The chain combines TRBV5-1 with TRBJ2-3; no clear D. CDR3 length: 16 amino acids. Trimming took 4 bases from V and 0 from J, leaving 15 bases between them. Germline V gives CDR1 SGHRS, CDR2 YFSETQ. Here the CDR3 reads CASSALDGYSTDTQYF. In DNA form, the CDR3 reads TGCGCCAGCAGCGCCCTTGACGGGTATAGCACAGATACGCAGTATTTT.

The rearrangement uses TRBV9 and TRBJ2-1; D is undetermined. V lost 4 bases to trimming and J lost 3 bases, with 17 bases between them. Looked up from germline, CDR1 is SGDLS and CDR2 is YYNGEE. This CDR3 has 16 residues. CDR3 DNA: TGTGCCAGCAGCCCCCGTGGAGTCTCCTACTACAATGAGCAGTTCTTC. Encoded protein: CASSPRGVSYYNEQFF. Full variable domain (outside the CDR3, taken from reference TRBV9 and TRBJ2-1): DSGVTQTPKHLITATGQRVTLRCSPRSGDLSVYWYQQSLDQGLQFLIQYYNGEERAKGNILERFSAQQFPDLHSELNLSSLELGDSALYFCASSPRGVSYYNEQFFGPGTRLTVL.

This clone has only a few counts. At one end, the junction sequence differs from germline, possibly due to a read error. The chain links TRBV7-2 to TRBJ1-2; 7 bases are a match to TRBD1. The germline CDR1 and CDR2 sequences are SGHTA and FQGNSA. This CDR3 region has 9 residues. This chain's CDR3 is CASSWDSPF. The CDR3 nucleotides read TGTGCCAGCAGCTGGGACAGCCCCTTC.

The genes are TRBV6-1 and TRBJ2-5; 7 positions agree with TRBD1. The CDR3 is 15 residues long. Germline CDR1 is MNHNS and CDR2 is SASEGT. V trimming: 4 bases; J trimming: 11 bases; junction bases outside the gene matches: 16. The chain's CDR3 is CASSARTGTVAVQYF. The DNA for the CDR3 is TGTGCCAGCAGTGCCCGGACAGGCACGGTTGCGGTGCAGTACTTC.

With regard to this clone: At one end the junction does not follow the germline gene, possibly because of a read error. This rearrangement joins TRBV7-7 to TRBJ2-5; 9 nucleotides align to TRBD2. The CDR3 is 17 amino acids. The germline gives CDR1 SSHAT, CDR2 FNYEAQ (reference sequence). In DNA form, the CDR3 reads TGTGCTAGCAGCTTATCGCCTAGCGGGACGAAGGTGGAGACCCAGTACTTC. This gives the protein CASSLSPSGTKVETQYF.

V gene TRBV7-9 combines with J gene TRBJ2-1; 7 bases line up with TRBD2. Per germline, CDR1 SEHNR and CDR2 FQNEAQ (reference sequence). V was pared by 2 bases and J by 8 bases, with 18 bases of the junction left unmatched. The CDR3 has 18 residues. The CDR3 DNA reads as TGTGCCAGCAGCTTAAGATCGGGCGGGAGTGTGAGTTTCTATGAGCAGTTCTTC. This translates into CASSLRSGGSVSFYEQFF.

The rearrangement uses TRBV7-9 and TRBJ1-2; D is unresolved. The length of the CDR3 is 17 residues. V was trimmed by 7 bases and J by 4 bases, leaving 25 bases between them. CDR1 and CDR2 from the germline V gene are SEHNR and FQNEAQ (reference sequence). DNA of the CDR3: TGTGCCAGCACTTATAGCAGAGGCGGATCACCGGGCTATGGCTACACCTTC. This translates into CASTYSRGGSPGYGYTF.

CDR3 loop: CASSRLRGWISDTQYF. The CDR3 DNA follows: TGTGCCAGCAGCCGCTTACGGGGATGGATATCAGATACGCAGTATTTT. The rearrangement links TRBV5-6 to TRBJ2-3; a weak D match, TRBD2 (5 bases). The CDR3 length is 16 residues. Trimming removed 4 bases at V and 4 bases at J, with 19 bases between. Germline CDR1 is SGHDT and CDR2 is YYEEEE.